This T cell receptor beta chain originates from a study of blood T cell repertoires in COVID-19. In the study overall: PBMCs, B-cell-depleted T cells, or T cells were the source of the cDNA or gDNA that made up the material.

Sequencing used immunoSEQ multiplex PCR; TCRdb keeps in-frame clones, though not all of them. The sample lists under 250,000 clones; 86% were seen once. V shed 3 bases, J shed 7 bases, and the junction held 6 bases outside the gene matches. The CDR3 sequence is 14 residues long. Looked up from germline, CDR1 is SGHAT and CDR2 is FQNNGV. V is TRBV11-2 and J is TRBJ1-1; 9 bases match TRBD1. The origin of this receptor is a woman older than 75 with COVID-19, enrolled during active disease. Material for sequencing was peripheral blood. The CDR3 bases are TGTGCCAGCAGCTTCTTACAGGGGGCTGGTGAAGCTTTCTTT. The encoded protein is CASSFLQGAGEAFF.